This TCR beta chain was retrieved from a study of CD8 T cells in Susac syndrome. For the study at large: Within the sequenced group of Susac syndrome patients, more than 5 showed active disease and eight were in remission.

The CDR3 sequence is 13 residues long. V lost 5 bases, J lost 11 bases, and 18 bases lay in between. In germline, CDR1 is SEHNR, CDR2 FQNEAQ (reference sequence). After extraction with the RNeasy kit, about 0.45 to 1 ug of the RNA was reverse transcribed using random hexamers. The method of amplification for TCR beta CDR3 was immunoSEQ multiplex PCR, covering 54 Vbeta and 13 Jbeta. TCRdb independently ran MiXCR on the immunoSEQ multiplex PCR reads; one entry per CDR3 protein. The sample contains 150,000 to 190,000 distinct CDR3 sequences, roughly 95% of which appear only once. Study results and caveats: The study conceded that relatively few individuals underwent its TCR sequencing and HLA analysis.

On this clonotype: Its target is unknown.

This clonotype originated in a human donor with Susac syndrome. The genes are TRBV7-9 and TRBJ1-1; D might be TRBD1 (6 bases). Specimen: CD4+ T cells from PBMCs. As DNA, the CDR3 is TGTGCCAGCAGCCTTTCGCAGGGGCGGAGTGCTTTCTTT. This translates into CASSLSQGRSAFF. Full variable domain (remainder filled in from reference TRBV7-9 and TRBJ1-1): DTGVSQNPRHKITKRGQNVTFRCDPISEHNRLYWYRQTLGQGPEFLTYFQNEAQLEKSRLLSDRFSAERPKGSFSTLEIQRTEQGDSAMYLCASSLSQGRSAFFGQGTRLTVV.